This TCR beta chain was sequenced in a study of cytomegalovirus exposure and HLA in healthy donors. The data were produced by immunoSEQ multiplex PCR, yet TCRdb's version contains in-frame clones alone and is incomplete. The sample has a few hundred thousand clones; roughly 85% are singletons. General study results and limits: Most TCR sequences were seen very rarely across donors, but some public TCRs occurred in many.

Germline V gene lookup returns CDR1 MNHEY and CDR2 SVGAGI. J lost 3 bases, V lost 2 bases, and 8 bases had no gene match. The CDR3 consists of 16 residues. This clone is a singleton in its sample. Its specificity is unknown. This chain joins TRBV6-5 and TRBJ2-7; TRBD2 matches 9 bases. Material for sequencing was PBMCs. The sequence derives from a woman between 18 and 30 years old in good health and CMV-seronegative. The chain's CDR3 is CASSYPTGAGGYEQYF. The CDR3 nucleotides read TGTGCCAGCAGTTACCCGACTGGAGCGGGAGGCTACGAGCAGTACTTC.